Shown below are 18 T cell receptor beta chains from a single sample sequenced in a study of monozygotic twins with inflammatory bowel disease. Reanalyzing the 5' RACE reads, TCRdb keeps one entry per CDR3 protein, without DNA. This sample contains about 160,000 distinct CDR3 sequences. Sequenced sample: blood. The origin of the receptors is a human donor with ulcerative colitis or Crohn's disease, or a healthy co-twin of an affected twin (not recorded which).

The chain joins TRBV7-2 to TRBJ2-7; TCRdb outputs TRBD1, but without DNA this stays unchecked. The CDR3 contains 15 residues. Looked up from germline, CDR1 is SGHTA and CDR2 is FQGNSA. The CDR3 sequence: CASSLGQGSSYEQYF.

This chain connects TRBV5-6 to TRBJ2-3; the TRBD2 assignment by TCRdb is unverifiable without DNA. The CDR3 is 15 amino acids. CDR1 and CDR2 from the germline V gene are SGHDT and YYEEEE. The CDR3 sequence is CASSLSPGTALHAVF.

The V gene is TRBV12-3 or TRBV12-4, the J gene TRBJ2-1; TCRdb indicates TRBD1, and absent DNA this call remains unverified. This CDR3 spans 16 amino acids. CDR3 sequence reads: CASSTPTGSSYNEQFF.

The rearrangement joins TRBV29-1 to TRBJ2-5; lacking DNA, the TRBD2 call made by TCRdb goes unchecked. Germline V CDR1 and CDR2: SQVTM, ANQGSEA. The CDR3 consists of 12 residues. The chain's CDR3 is CSVGGTRETQYF.

The chain employs TRBV5-1 and TRBJ2-2; TCRdb indicates TRBD2, and absent DNA this call remains unverified. The CDR3 has 14 residues. CDR1 SGHRS and CDR2 YFSETQ come from the germline V gene. CDR3 loop: CASSVRTGAGELFF.

The chain combines TRBV27 with TRBJ2-5; the TCRdb call, TRBD1, lacks DNA for checking. Germline V lookup: CDR1 MNHEY, CDR2 SMNVEV (reference sequence). The CDR3 has 15 amino acids. The CDR3 is CASSPMLTGEETQYF.

The genes are TRBV7-6 and TRBJ2-1; the TRBD1 assignment by TCRdb is unverifiable without DNA. The CDR3 has 15 amino acids. Germline CDR1 and CDR2: SGHVS and FNYEAQ. The CDR3 reads CASSLGPPQGNEQFF.

The chain is built from TRBV5-1 and TRBJ2-2; TCRdb lists TRBD2, though no DNA is available to test this call. Looked up from germline, CDR1 is SGHRS and CDR2 is YFSETQ. The CDR3 totals 14 residues. The CDR3 spells CASSTGPQSGELFF.

V and J are TRBV18 and TRBJ1-1; TCRdb's D gene call, TRBD1, goes unchecked for lack of DNA. CDR1 and CDR2 (germline): KGHSH, LQKENI. The CDR3 covers 16 residues. CDR3 protein: CASSPLGQIMNTEAFF.

The V gene is TRBV4-3, the J gene TRBJ2-3; TCRdb outputs TRBD2, but without DNA this stays unchecked. The germline V gene has CDR1 LGHNA and CDR2 YSLEER. CDR3 length equals 15 residues. This CDR3 is CASTQAGGTTDTQYF.

V is TRBV5-1 and J is TRBJ2-2; TCRdb reports TRBD1, a call that lacks DNA to check it against. Looked up from germline, CDR1 is SGHRS and CDR2 is YFSETQ. The CDR3 loop spans 17 amino acids. CDR3: CASSFRGQGPGAGELFF. Together with reference TRBV5-1 and TRBJ2-2, the CDR3 gives the full variable domain: KAGVTQTPRYLIKTRGQQVTLSCSPISGHRSVSWYQQTPGQGLQFLFEYFSETQRNKGNFPGRFSGRQFSNSRSEMNVSTLELGDSALYLCASSFRGQGPGAGELFFGEGSRLTVL.

The CDR3 region is CASSPRTRSSYNEQFF. V usage is TRBV19 and J usage is TRBJ2-1; TCRdb names TRBD1, which stays unverified in the absence of DNA. The length of the CDR3 is 16 residues. In germline, CDR1 is LNHDA, CDR2 SQIVND (reference sequence).

V gene TRBV20-1 combines with J gene TRBJ1-2; TCRdb reports TRBD1, a call that lacks DNA to check it against. Per germline, CDR1 DFQATT and CDR2 SNEGSKA (reference sequence). The CDR3 extends over 14 amino acids. The CDR3 spells CSASDRGLNYGYTF.

The CDR3 here is CAISESTGSYEQYF. The J gene is TRBJ2-7, the V gene TRBV10-3. CDR3 length equals 14 residues. Germline V lookup: CDR1 ENHRY, CDR2 SYGVKD.

The chain employs TRBV7-2 and TRBJ1-6; lacking DNA, the TRBD1 call made by TCRdb goes unchecked. Looked up from germline, CDR1 is SGHTA and CDR2 is FQGNSA. CDR3 length equals 16 residues. CDR3 region: CASSRTGVDYNSPLHF.

This rearrangement joins TRBV6-5 to TRBJ2-7; no DNA is available, so the TRBD1 call from TCRdb remains unchecked. CDR1 is MNHEY, CDR2 SVGAGI, per germline. This CDR3 is 13 amino acids long. The CDR3 spells CASSPPGSYEQYF.

The chain joins TRBV29-1 to TRBJ2-5; TCRdb's D call, TRBD1, is unchecked because there is no DNA. The CDR3 spans 13 residues. Germline CDR1 is SQVTM and CDR2 is ANQGSEA. The CDR3 protein is CSVGVDPEETQYF.

The chain recombines TRBV20-1 with TRBJ2-1; the D call of TRBD2 rests on TCRdb alone, since no DNA is present to check it. The length of the CDR3 is 19 residues. Per the germline V gene, CDR1 is DFQATT and CDR2 is SNEGSKA (reference sequence). The CDR3: CSAKATPLEFPSSYNEQFF.